The clone carrying this T cell receptor beta chain was seen a few times. Its specificity is not known. This sample stems from a study of post-analysis software for immune sequencing data. Every TCR beta cDNA library bore unique molecular identifiers. TCRdb independently ran MiXCR on the PCR reads; one entry per CDR3 protein. This sample yields over 700,000 distinct CDR3 sequences, of which about 27% are seen a single time; about 0.5% belongs to the top ten. Notes on the study in general: The authors found that F measure strongly co-clustered same-batch samples.

The origin of this receptor is a girl between 5 and 17 years old with multiple sclerosis. Sequencing used blood.

DNA for the CDR3: TGTGCCAGCAGCTCGGGACTGATATCAGAGACCCAGTACTTC. It translates to CASSSGLISETQYF. This chain joins TRBV7-8 and TRBJ2-5; tentatively, D is TRBD2 (6 bases). CDR1 is SGHVS, CDR2 FQNEAQ, per germline. Trimming stripped 4 bases from V and 4 bases from J, with 13 bases between. The CDR3 consists of 14 residues.